The clone carrying this T cell receptor beta chain appeared a few times. What it recognizes is unknown. In each case, RNA was isolated and then reverse transcribed into cDNA as the sequencing template. Only in-frame clones appear in the TCRdb table, and some are missing; sequencing was by immunoSEQ multiplex PCR. The sample holds 190,000 or so clones, about three fifths seen once. Germline CDR1 and CDR2: SGHDN and FVKESK. The CDR3 is made up of 13 amino acids. Trimming pared 0 bases from V and 3 bases from J, leaving 6 bases between. The data originate from a study of CD8+ T cells in alopecia areata. This sample's treatment: oral pan-JAK inhibitor, 5-10 mg twice daily. Regarding the study as a whole: With tofacitinib ongoing, many expanded lesional clones persisted in both scalp and blood. Treatment with tofacitinib significantly lowered scalp clonality and reduced expanded CD8+ clones among the top 100. Normal skin contains resident alphabeta T cells, and these are also sequenced in scalp samples.

The clonotype originates from a human donor with alopecia areata. The rearrangement links TRBV14 to TRBJ2-7; D not resolved. The sample in question was CD4+ T cells sorted from blood, obtained at week 24, from a patient treated with tofacitinib. CDR3 residues: CASSQDTRYEQYF. CDR3 bases: TGTGCCAGCAGCCAAGATACACGCTACGAGCAGTACTTC.